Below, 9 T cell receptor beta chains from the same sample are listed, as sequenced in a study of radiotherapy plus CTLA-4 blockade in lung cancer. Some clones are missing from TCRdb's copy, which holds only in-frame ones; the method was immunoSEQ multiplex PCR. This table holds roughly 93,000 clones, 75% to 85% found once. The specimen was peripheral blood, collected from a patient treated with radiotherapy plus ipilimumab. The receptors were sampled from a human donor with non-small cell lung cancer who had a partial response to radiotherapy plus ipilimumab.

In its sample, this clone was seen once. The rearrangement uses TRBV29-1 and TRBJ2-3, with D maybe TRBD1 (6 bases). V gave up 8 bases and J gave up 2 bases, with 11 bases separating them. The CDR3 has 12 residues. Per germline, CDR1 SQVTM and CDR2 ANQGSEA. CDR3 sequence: CSTDSFTDTQYF. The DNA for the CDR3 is TGCAGCACGGACAGCTTCACAGATACGCAGTATTTT.

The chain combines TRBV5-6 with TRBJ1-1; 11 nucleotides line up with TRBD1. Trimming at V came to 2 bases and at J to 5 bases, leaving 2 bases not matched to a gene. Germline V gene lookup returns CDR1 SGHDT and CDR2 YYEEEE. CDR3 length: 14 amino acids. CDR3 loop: CASSFGTGGTEAFF. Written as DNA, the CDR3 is TGTGCCAGCAGCTTTGGGACAGGGGGAACTGAAGCTTTCTTT.

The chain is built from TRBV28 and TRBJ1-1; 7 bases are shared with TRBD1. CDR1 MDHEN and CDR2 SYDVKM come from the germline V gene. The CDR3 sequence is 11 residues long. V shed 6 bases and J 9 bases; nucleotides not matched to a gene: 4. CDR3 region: CASRADRKAFF. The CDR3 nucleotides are TGTGCCAGCAGGGCGGACAGGAAAGCTTTCTTT. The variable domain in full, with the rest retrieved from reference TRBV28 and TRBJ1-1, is DVKVTQSSRYLVKRTGEKVFLECVQDMDHENMFWYRQDPGLGLRLIYFSYDVKMKEKGDIPEGYSVSREKKERFSLILESASTNQTSMYLCASRADRKAFFGQGTRLTVV.

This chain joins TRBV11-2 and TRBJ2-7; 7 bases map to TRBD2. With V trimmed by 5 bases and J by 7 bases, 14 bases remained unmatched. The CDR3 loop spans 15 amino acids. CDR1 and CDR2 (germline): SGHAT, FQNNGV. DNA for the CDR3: TGTGCCAGCAGCCAAGCGACTAGCATTCCGGGGGAGCAGTACTTC. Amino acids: CASSQATSIPGEQYF.

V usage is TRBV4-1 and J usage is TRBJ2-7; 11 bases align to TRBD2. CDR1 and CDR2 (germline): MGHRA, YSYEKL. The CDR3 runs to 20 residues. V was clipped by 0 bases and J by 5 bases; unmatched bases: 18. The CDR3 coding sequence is TGCGCCAGCAGCCAAGACACCCAACGTACGACTAGCGGGATAATGAACGAGCAGTACTTC. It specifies CASSQDTQRTTSGIMNEQYF.

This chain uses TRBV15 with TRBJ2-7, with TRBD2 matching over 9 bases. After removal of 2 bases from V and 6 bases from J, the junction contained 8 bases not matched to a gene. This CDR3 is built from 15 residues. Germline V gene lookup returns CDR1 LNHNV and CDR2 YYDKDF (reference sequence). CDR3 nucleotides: TGTGCCACCAGCAGATTGGCGGGAGGGCGCGGCGAGCAGTACTTC. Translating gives CATSRLAGGRGEQYF.

DNA for the CDR3: TGTGCCAGCAGCTTGTCCGGTCCTCGAGGCAATGAGCAGTTCTTC. Translated, it gives CASSLSGPRGNEQFF. The chain is built from TRBV5-4 and TRBJ2-1; D is ambiguous. This CDR3 has 15 amino acids. Trimming took off 1 base at V and 6 bases at J, with 14 bases between the two ends. Germline V gives CDR1 SGHNT, CDR2 YYREEE (reference sequence). The complete variable domain, with remaining parts taken from reference TRBV5-4 and TRBJ2-1, reads ETGVTQSPTHLIKTRGQQVTLRCSSQSGHNTVSWYQQALGQGPQFIFQYYREEENGRGNFPPRFSGLQFPNYSSELNVNALELDDSALYLCASSLSGPRGNEQFFGPGTRLTVL.

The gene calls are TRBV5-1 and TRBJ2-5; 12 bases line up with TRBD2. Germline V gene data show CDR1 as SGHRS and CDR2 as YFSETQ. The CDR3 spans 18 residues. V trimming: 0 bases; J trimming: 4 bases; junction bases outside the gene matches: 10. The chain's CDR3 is CASSLELLLAGGRETQYF. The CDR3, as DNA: TGCGCCAGCAGCTTGGAGTTGTTACTAGCGGGAGGACGAGAGACCCAGTACTTC.

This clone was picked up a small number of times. This CDR3 reads CASSRTGLEQYF. The DNA for the CDR3 is TGTGCCAGCAGCCGGACAGGGCTCGAGCAGTACTTC. This rearrangement joins TRBV6-9 to TRBJ2-7; 8 bases map to TRBD1. This CDR3 contains 12 residues. The V and J ends lost 6 bases and 6 bases, in that order; junction bases with no gene match: 4. Germline V gene lookup returns CDR1 MNHGY and CDR2 SVAAGI.